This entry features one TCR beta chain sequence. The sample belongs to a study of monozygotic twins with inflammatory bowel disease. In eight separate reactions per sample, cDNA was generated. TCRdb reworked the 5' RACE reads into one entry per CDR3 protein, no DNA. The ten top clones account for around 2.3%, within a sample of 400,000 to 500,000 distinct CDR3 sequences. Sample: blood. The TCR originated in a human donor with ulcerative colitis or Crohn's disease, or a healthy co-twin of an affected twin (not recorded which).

The CDR3 reads CASSRLAGGRDTQYF. The genes are TRBV12-3 or TRBV12-4 and TRBJ2-3; TCRdb names TRBD2, which stays unverified in the absence of DNA. This CDR3 comprises 15 residues.